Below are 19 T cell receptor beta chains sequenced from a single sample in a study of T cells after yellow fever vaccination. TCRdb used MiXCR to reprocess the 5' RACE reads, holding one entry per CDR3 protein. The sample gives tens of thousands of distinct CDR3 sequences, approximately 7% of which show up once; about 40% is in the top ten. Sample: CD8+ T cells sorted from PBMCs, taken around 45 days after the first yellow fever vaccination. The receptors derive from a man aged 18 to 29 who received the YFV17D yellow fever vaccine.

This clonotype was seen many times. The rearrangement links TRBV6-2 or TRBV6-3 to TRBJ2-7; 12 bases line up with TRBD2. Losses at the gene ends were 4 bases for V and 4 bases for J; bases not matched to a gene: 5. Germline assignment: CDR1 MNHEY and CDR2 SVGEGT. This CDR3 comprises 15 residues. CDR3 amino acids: CASSSGLAGPYEQYF. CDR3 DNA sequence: TGTGCCAGCAGTTCCGGACTAGCGGGGCCTTACGAGCAGTACTTC.

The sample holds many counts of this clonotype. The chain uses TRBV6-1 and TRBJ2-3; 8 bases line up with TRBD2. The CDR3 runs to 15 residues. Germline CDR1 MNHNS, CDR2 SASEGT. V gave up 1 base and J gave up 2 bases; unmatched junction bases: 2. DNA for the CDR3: TGTGCCAGCAGTGAAGGGACTAGCCACACAGATACGCAGTATTTT. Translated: CASSEGTSHTDTQYF.

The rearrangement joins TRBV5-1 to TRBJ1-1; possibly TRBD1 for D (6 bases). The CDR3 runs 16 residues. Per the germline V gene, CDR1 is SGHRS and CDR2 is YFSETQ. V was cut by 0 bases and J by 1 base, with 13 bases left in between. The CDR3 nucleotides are TGCGCCAGCAGCTTGGTGGCAGGGGCCACGAACACTGAAGCTTTCTTT. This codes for CASSLVAGATNTEAFF.

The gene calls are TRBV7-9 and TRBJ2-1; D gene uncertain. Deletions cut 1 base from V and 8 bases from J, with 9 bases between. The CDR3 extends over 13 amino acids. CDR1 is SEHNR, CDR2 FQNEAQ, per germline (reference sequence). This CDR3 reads CASSLDLAYEQFF. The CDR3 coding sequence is TGTGCCAGCAGCTTAGACTTGGCTTATGAGCAGTTCTTC.

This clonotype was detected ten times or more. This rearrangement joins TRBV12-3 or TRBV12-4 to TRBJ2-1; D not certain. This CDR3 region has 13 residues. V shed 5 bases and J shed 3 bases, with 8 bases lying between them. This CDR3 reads CASSPTDYNEQFF. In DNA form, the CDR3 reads TGTGCCAGCAGTCCAACGGACTACAATGAGCAGTTCTTC.

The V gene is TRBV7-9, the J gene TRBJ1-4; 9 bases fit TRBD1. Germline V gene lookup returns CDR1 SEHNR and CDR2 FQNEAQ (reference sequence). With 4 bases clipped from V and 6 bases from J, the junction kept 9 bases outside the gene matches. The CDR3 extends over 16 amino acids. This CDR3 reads CASSSMGQGTDEKLFF. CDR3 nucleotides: TGTGCCAGCAGCTCCATGGGACAGGGAACGGATGAAAAACTGTTTTTT. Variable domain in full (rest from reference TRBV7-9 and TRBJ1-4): DTGVSQNPRHKITKRGQNVTFRCDPISEHNRLYWYRQTLGQGPEFLTYFQNEAQLEKSRLLSDRFSAERPKGSFSTLEIQRTEQGDSAMYLCASSSMGQGTDEKLFFGSGTQLSVL.

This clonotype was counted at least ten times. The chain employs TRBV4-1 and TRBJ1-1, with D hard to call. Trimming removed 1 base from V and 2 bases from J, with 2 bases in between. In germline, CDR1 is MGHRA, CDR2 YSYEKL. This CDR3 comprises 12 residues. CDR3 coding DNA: TGCGCCAGCAGCCAAGGCAACACTGAAGCTTTCTTT. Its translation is CASSQGNTEAFF.

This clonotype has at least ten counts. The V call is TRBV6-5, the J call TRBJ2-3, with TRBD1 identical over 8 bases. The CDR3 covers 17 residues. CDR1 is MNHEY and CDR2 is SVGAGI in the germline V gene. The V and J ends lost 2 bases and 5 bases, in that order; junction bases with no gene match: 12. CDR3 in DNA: TGTGCCAGCAGTTACGGGGCCAGGGGGCGTTTCGTAGATACGCAGTATTTT. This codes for CASSYGARGRFVDTQYF.

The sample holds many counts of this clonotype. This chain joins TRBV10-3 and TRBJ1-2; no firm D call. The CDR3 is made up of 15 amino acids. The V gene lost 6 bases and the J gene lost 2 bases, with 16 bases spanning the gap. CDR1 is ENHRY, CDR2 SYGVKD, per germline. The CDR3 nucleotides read TGTGCCATCAGGCCCCAGAGCGCCGACAACTATGGCTACACCTTC. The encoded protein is CAIRPQSADNYGYTF.

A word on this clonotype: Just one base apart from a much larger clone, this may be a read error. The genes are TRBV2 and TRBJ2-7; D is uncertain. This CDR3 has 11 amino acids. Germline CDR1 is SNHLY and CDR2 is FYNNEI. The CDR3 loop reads CASGDYYERYF. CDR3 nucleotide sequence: TGTGCCAGCGGGGATTACTACGAGCGGTACTTC.

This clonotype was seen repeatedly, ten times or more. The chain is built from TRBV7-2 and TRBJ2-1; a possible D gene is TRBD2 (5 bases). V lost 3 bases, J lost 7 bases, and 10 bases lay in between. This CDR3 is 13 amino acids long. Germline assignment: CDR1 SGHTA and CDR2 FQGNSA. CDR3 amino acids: CASSFGRGNEQFF. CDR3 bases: TGTGCCAGCAGCTTCGGTCGAGGGAATGAGCAGTTCTTC.

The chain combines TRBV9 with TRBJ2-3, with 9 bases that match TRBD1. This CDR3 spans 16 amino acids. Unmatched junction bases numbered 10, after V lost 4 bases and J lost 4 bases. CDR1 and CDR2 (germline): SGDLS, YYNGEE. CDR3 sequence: CASSPWDREYPDTQYF. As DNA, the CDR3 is TGTGCCAGCAGCCCATGGGACAGGGAATATCCAGATACGCAGTATTTT.

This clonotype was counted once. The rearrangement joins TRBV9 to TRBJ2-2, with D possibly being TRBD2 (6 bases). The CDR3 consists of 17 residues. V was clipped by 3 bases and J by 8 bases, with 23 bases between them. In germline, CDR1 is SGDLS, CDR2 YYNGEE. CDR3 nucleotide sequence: TGTGCCAGCAGCGCCACTAGTTCGGACCCCCGGGGGGGGGAGCTGTTTTTT. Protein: CASSATSSDPRGGELFF. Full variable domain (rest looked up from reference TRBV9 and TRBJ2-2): DSGVTQTPKHLITATGQRVTLRCSPRSGDLSVYWYQQSLDQGLQFLIQYYNGEERAKGNILERFSAQQFPDLHSELNLSSLELGDSALYFCASSATSSDPRGGELFFGEGSRLTVL.

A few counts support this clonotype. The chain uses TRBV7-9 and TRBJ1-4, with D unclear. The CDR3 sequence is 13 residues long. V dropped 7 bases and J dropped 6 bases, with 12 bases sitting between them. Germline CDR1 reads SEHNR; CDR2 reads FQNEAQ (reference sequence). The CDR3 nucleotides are TGTGCCAGCACAGTCGGGCTATATGAAAAACTGTTTTTT. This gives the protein CASTVGLYEKLFF.

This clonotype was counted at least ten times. The CDR3 protein is CASSSYFYNEQFF. The CDR3 DNA sequence: TGTGCCAGCAGCTCCTATTTTTACAATGAGCAGTTCTTC. V gene TRBV11-2 combines with J gene TRBJ2-1; D is unclear. The CDR3 is 13 residues long. V shed 4 bases and J shed 4 bases, with 8 bases lying between them. Per the germline V gene, CDR1 is SGHAT and CDR2 is FQNNGV.

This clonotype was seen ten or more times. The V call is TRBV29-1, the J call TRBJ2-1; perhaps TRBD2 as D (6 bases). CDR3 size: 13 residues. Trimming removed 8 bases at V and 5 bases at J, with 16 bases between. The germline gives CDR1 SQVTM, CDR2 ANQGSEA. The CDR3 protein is CSTPGDTNNEQFF. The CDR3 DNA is TGCAGCACCCCGGGGGATACTAACAATGAGCAGTTCTTC.

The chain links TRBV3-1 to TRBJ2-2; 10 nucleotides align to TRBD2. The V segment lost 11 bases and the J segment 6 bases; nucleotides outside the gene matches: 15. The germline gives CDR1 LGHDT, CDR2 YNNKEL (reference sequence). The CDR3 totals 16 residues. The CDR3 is CACTQVNSGGPGELFF. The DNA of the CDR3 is TGTGCCTGCACCCAAGTGAATAGCGGGGGGCCCGGGGAGCTGTTTTTT.

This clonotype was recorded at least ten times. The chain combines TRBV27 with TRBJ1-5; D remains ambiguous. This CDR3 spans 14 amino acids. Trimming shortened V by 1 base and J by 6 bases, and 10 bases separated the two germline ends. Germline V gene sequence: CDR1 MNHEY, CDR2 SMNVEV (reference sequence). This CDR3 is CASSLWYSRQPQHF. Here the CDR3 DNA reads TGTGCCAGCAGTTTATGGTACAGTCGTCAGCCCCAGCATTTT.

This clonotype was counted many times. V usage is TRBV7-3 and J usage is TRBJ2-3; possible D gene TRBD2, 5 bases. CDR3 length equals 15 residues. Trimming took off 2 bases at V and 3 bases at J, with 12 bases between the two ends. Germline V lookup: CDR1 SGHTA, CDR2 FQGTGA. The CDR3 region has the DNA TGTGCCAGCAGCTTAGCAAATAGCGTGACAGATACGCAGTATTTT. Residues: CASSLANSVTDTQYF.